A single sample gave rise to the 26 T cell receptor beta chains below, sequenced in a study of CXCR3-negative and CXCR3-positive naive CD8 T cells. The TRB libraries of cDNA were built by UMI-labeled 5' RACE. TCRdb re-called the 5' RACE reads; one entry per CDR3 protein, DNA not given. The repertoire table contains about 130,000 distinct CDR3 sequences. The sample comprised naive CXCR3- CD8+ T cells from blood. Subset given: CD45RO-CCR7+CD27+CD95- naive CD8+ T cells lacking CXCR3 (TNR3-). All receptors derive from a human donor in good health. Some clones in this sample may be carry-over from other donors' samples.

The chain employs TRBV5-1 and TRBJ2-7. CDR3 size: 15 residues. CDR1 and CDR2 (germline): SGHRS, YFSETQ. CDR3 amino acids: CASSLYYNSSYEQYF.

The gene calls are TRBV19 and TRBJ2-1; lacking DNA, the TRBD1 call made by TCRdb goes unchecked. CDR3 size: 13 residues. Germline lookup yields CDR1 LNHDA and CDR2 SQIVND (reference sequence). CDR3 sequence reads: CASNGGPLGEQFF.

V usage is TRBV20-1 and J usage is TRBJ1-5. CDR1 DFQATT and CDR2 SNEGSKA come from the germline V gene (reference sequence). The CDR3 covers 13 residues. This CDR3 reads CSARDPGNQPQHF.

The V call is TRBV11-2, the J call TRBJ2-2; TCRdb's D gene call, TRBD1, goes unchecked for lack of DNA. The CDR3 runs 15 residues. The germline V gene has CDR1 SGHAT and CDR2 FQNNGV. The CDR3 is CASSTGQGRTGELFF.

The genes are TRBV20-1 and TRBJ1-2; TCRdb's D gene call, TRBD1, goes unchecked for lack of DNA. The CDR3 spans 15 residues. CDR1 and CDR2 from the germline V gene are DFQATT and SNEGSKA (reference sequence). The CDR3 protein is CSASHRDYTYYGYTF.

The chain is built from TRBV6-1 and TRBJ1-1. This CDR3 contains 12 residues. CDR1 is MNHNS, CDR2 SASEGT, per germline. CDR3 protein: CASSALDTEAFF.

The rearrangement joins TRBV28 to TRBJ1-2; TCRdb indicates TRBD1, and absent DNA this call remains unverified. The length of the CDR3 is 15 residues. Germline CDR1 reads MDHEN; CDR2 reads SYDVKM. This chain's CDR3 is CASRSGQGGNYGYTF.

V is TRBV27 and J is TRBJ2-7; without DNA, the TCRdb call of TRBD2 cannot be checked. The CDR3 covers 13 residues. The germline V gene has CDR1 MNHEY and CDR2 SMNVEV (reference sequence). The CDR3 protein is CASRWTTGYEQYF.

The chain combines TRBV29-1 with TRBJ2-7; the TCRdb D gene call, TRBD1, has no DNA to confirm it. The CDR3 contains 12 residues. The germline V gene has CDR1 SQVTM and CDR2 ANQGSEA. Here the CDR3 reads CSVEGTGYEQYF.

The chain joins TRBV7-9 to TRBJ2-7. The CDR3 extends over 15 amino acids. Germline V gene data show CDR1 as SEHNR and CDR2 as FQNEAQ (reference sequence). CDR3 protein: CASSLRTGPSYEQYF. The full variable domain, with the rest looked up from reference TRBV7-9 and TRBJ2-7, is DTGVSQNPRHKITKRGQNVTFRCDPISEHNRLYWYRQTLGQGPEFLTYFQNEAQLEKSRLLSDRFSAERPKGSFSTLEIQRTEQGDSAMYLCASSLRTGPSYEQYFGPGTRLTVT.

This chain uses TRBV7-9 with TRBJ1-1. CDR1 SEHNR and CDR2 FQNEAQ come from the germline V gene (reference sequence). This CDR3 comprises 14 residues. CDR3 loop: CASSLSEMNTEAFF.

The chain joins TRBV29-1 to TRBJ1-6; without DNA, the TCRdb call of TRBD1 cannot be checked. This CDR3 region has 14 residues. In germline, CDR1 is SQVTM, CDR2 ANQGSEA. The CDR3 loop is CSVENGRGNSPLHF.

This chain links TRBV15 with TRBJ1-2. CDR3 length: 14 residues. Germline CDR1 reads LNHNV; CDR2 reads YYDKDF (reference sequence). The chain's CDR3 is CATSERALNYGYTF.

V is TRBV7-9 and J is TRBJ1-1. This CDR3 region has 14 residues. Germline V gives CDR1 SEHNR, CDR2 FQNEAQ (reference sequence). This chain's CDR3 is CASSSTEMNTEAFF.

The genes are TRBV4-1 and TRBJ2-2. This CDR3 region has 14 residues. The germline V gene has CDR1 MGHRA and CDR2 YSYEKL. The CDR3 loop is CASSPGHKTGELFF.

The gene calls are TRBV4-1 and TRBJ1-2. Germline loops: CDR1 MGHRA, CDR2 YSYEKL. The CDR3 runs to 17 residues. CDR3 in amino acids: CASSQAYPQNTNYGYTF.

The chain employs TRBV29-1 and TRBJ2-3; with no DNA, the TCRdb D assignment of TRBD2 cannot be verified. The CDR3 extends over 12 amino acids. Germline V gene data show CDR1 as SQVTM and CDR2 as ANQGSEA. The CDR3 protein is CSQGLGEDTQYF.

The rearrangement uses TRBV10-1 and TRBJ2-7. Germline V gene lookup returns CDR1 WNHNN and CDR2 SYGVQD (reference sequence). The CDR3 contains 15 residues. The CDR3 here is CASSESTTAAYEQYF.

The V gene is TRBV4-3, the J gene TRBJ2-1; TCRdb names TRBD1, which stays unverified in the absence of DNA. This CDR3 contains 15 residues. Germline CDR1 and CDR2: LGHNA and YSLEER. The CDR3 protein is CASSPGTGGGNEQFF.

The chain combines TRBV6-5 with TRBJ1-4; TCRdb designates TRBD1, a call that cannot be tested without DNA. The germline CDR1 and CDR2 sequences are MNHEY and SVGAGI. The CDR3 covers 14 residues. This chain's CDR3 is CASSPGQGTEKLFF.

The CDR3 protein is CASSSNSPLHF. The V gene is TRBV7-9, the J gene TRBJ1-6. The CDR3 runs to 11 residues. The germline gives CDR1 SEHNR, CDR2 FQNEAQ (reference sequence). Complete variable domain (other parts from reference TRBV7-9 and TRBJ1-6): DTGVSQNPRHKITKRGQNVTFRCDPISEHNRLYWYRQTLGQGPEFLTYFQNEAQLEKSRLLSDRFSAERPKGSFSTLEIQRTEQGDSAMYLCASSSNSPLHFGNGTRLTVT.

CDR3 protein: CASSYSSSFSYEQYF. The genes are TRBV6-2 or TRBV6-3 and TRBJ2-7. This CDR3 is built from 15 residues. The germline gives CDR1 MNHEY, CDR2 SVGEGT.

This chain links TRBV6-6 with TRBJ1-1; TCRdb's assignment of TRBD1 cannot be checked, as there is no DNA. Germline lookup yields CDR1 MNHNY and CDR2 SVGAGI (reference sequence). This CDR3 comprises 13 residues. CDR3 sequence reads: CASRQGRNTEAFF.

The V gene is TRBV10-3, the J gene TRBJ2-3. The CDR3 has 11 residues. Per germline, CDR1 ENHRY and CDR2 SYGVKD. The CDR3: CAINSGDTQYF.

This sequence joins TRBV27 and TRBJ2-7; TCRdb's assignment of TRBD1 cannot be checked, as there is no DNA. CDR1 and CDR2 from the germline V gene are MNHEY and SMNVEV (reference sequence). The CDR3 has 15 amino acids. CDR3 residues: CASRDTGTGDYEQYF.

The gene calls are TRBV9 and TRBJ2-5; TCRdb indicates TRBD1, and absent DNA this call remains unverified. The CDR3 is 14 amino acids. The V gene's germline CDR1 is SGDLS and CDR2 YYNGEE. The CDR3 loop reads CASSVGGVRETQYF.